A single sample gave rise to the 2 T cell receptor beta chains below, sequenced in a study of T cell repertoires in cytomegalovirus infection. Via MiXCR, TCRdb re-called the reads, giving one row per CDR3 protein. The top ten hold about 10% of the sample, which has 200,000 to 300,000 distinct CDR3 sequences, about 13% seen once. Material: PBMCs. All receptors derive from a human donor in good health (CMV status not recorded). Some clones in this sample may be carry-over from other donors' samples.

This clonotype was detected only a few times. The chain has TRBV6-2 or TRBV6-3 and TRBJ1-2; unclear D gene. V dropped 7 bases and J dropped 4 bases, with 13 bases sitting between them. Germline V gives CDR1 MNHEY, CDR2 SVGEGT. The length of the CDR3 is 13 residues. The CDR3 here is CASTSGGGYGYTF. DNA for the CDR3: TGTGCCAGCACCTCGGGCGGCGGCTATGGCTACACCTTC.

The V call is TRBV4-3, the J call TRBJ2-1, with D maybe TRBD2 (6 bases). Germline-derived CDR1 and CDR2 are LGHNA and YSLEER. Trimming pared 3 bases from V and 7 bases from J, leaving 25 bases between. This CDR3 is built from 18 residues. This CDR3 is CASSHPGDRRAGVNEQFF. As DNA, the CDR3 is TGCGCCAGCAGCCACCCGGGGGACCGGAGGGCCGGTGTAAATGAGCAGTTCTTC.